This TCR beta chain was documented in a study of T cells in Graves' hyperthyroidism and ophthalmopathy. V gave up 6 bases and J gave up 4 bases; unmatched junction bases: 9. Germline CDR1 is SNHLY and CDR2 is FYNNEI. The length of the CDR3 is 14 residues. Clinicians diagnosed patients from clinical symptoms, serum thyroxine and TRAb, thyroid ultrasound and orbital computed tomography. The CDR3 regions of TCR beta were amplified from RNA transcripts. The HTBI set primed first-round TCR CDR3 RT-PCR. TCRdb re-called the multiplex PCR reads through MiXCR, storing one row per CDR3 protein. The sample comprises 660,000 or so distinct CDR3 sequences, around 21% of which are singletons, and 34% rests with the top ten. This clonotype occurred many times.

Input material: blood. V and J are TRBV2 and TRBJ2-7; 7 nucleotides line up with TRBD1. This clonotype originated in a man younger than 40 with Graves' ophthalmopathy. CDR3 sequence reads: CASSAGGSPYEQYF. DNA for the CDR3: TGTGCCAGCAGCGCAGGGGGTTCCCCTTACGAGCAGTACTTC.